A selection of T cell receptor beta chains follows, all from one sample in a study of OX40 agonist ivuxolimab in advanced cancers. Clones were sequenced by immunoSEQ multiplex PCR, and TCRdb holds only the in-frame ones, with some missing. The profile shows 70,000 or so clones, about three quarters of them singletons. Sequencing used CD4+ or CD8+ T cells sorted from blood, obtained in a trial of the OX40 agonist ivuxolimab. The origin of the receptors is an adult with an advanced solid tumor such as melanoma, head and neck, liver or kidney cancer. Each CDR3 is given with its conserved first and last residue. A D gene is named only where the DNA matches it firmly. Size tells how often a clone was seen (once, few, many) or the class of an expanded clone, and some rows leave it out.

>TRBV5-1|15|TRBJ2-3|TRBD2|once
CASSLAGLASDTQYF
TGCGCCAGCAGCTTGGCTGGACTAGCATCAGATACGCAGTATTTT
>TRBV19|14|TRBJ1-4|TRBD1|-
CASSSGQGNEKLFF
TGTGCCAGTAGTTCCGGACAGGGGAATGAAAAACTGTTTTTT
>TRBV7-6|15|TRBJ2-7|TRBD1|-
CASSETPGQGGEQYF
TGTGCCAGCAGCGAGACCCCGGGACAGGGAGGCGAGCAGTACTTC
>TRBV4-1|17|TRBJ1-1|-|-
CASSQGDRFNWDTEAFF
TGCGCCAGCAGCCAAGGAGACAGGTTTAATTGGGACACTGAAGCTTTCTTT
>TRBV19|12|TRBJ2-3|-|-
CASSGLGDTQYF
TGTGCCAGTAGTGGCCTGGGAGATACGCAGTATTTT
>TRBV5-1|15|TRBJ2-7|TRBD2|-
CASSLVVSGSPEQYF
TGCGCCAGCAGCTTGGTTGTTAGCGGGAGTCCCGAGCAGTACTTC
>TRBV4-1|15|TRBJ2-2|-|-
CASSQDGQVTGELFF
TGCGCCAGCAGCCAAGATGGGCAGGTTACCGGGGAGCTGTTTTTT
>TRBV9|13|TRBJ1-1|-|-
CASSVQGNTEAFF
TGTGCCAGCAGCGTCCAGGGGAACACTGAAGCTTTCTTT
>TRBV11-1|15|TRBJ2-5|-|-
CASSFQTAVLETQYF
TGTGCCAGCAGCTTTCAGACTGCCGTTTTAGAGACCCAGTACTTC
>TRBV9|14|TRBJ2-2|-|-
CASSVLQGPGELFF
TGTGCCAGCAGCGTCCTACAGGGACCCGGGGAGCTGTTTTTT
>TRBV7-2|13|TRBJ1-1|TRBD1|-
CASSFGQVFEAFF
TGTGCCAGCAGCTTTGGACAGGTTTTCGAAGCTTTCTTT
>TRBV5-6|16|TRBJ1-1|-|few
CASSLVDGRLNTEAFF
TGTGCCAGCAGCTTGGTCGATGGCAGACTGAACACTGAAGCTTTCTTT
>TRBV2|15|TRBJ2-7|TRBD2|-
CASRDLAGAIYEQYF
TGTGCCAGCAGGGATCTAGCGGGGGCCATTTACGAGCAGTACTTC
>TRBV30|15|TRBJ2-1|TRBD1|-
CAWSVARGLINEQFF
TGTGCCTGGAGTGTAGCCAGGGGGCTTATCAATGAGCAGTTCTTC
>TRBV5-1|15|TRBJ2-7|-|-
CASSDVSGGAYEQYF
TGCGCCAGCAGCGACGTTAGCGGAGGCGCCTACGAGCAGTACTTC